The clone carrying this TCR beta chain appeared a few times. Its antigen is as yet unknown. Trimming removed 4 bases at V and 7 bases at J, with 4 bases between. Per the germline V gene, CDR1 is LNHDA and CDR2 is SQIVND (reference sequence). This CDR3 region has 11 residues. This entry is derived from a study of T-cell memory formation after mild COVID-19. Findings and caveats of the study: Contracting clones from day 15 to 85 had balanced CD4/CD8; later expanders favoured CD4+.

TCRdb re-derived calls from the 5' RACE reads in MiXCR, one entry per CDR3 protein. The sample includes around 340,000 distinct CDR3 sequences, about 15% seen only once; the top ten take about 20%. The chain combines TRBV19 with TRBJ2-2; D not resolved. Sequencing used PBMCs or a T cell subset sorted from them (not recorded which). The sequence was obtained from a man aged 18 to 30 who had mild COVID-19 (a few samples of this study predate the infection). Cell type and time point are not known. The CDR3 here is CASSKRGELFF. For the CDR3, the DNA is TGTGCCAGTAGTAAGCGCGGGGAGCTGTTTTTT.